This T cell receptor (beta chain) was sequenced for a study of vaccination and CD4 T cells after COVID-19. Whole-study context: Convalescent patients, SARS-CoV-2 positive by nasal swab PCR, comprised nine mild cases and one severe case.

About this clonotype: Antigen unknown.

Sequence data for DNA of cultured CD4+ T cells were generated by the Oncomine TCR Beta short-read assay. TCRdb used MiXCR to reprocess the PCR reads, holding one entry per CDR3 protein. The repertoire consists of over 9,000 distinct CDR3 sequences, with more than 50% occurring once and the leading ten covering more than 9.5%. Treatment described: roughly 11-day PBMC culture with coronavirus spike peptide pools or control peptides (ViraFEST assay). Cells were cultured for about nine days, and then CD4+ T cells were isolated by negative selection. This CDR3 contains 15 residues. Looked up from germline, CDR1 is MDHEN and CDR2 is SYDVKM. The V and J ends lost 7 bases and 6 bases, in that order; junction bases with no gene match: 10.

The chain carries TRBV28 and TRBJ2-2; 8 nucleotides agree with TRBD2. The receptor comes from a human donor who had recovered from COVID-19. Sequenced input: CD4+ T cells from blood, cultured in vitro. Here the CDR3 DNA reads TGTGCCAGCACCCTAAGCGGGAGAGTGGCCGGGGAGCTGTTTTTT. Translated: CASTLSGRVAGELFF.